This entry lists 6 T cell receptor beta chains sequenced from one sample in a study of cytomegalovirus exposure and HLA in healthy donors. PCR primers comprised 60 Vbeta and 13 Jbeta primers. Profiling relied on immunoSEQ multiplex PCR, and the TCRdb table lists in-frame clones only, not all of them. This sample has roughly 110,000 clones, with over 65% found just once. The specimen sequenced was PBMCs. These receptors were collected from a woman younger than 45 in good health and CMV-seropositive.

The gene calls are TRBV7-6 and TRBJ2-1; TRBD1 might be the D (5 bases). Per the germline V gene, CDR1 is SGHVS and CDR2 is FNYEAQ. This CDR3 has 15 amino acids. The ends were cut back, 1 base at V and 9 bases at J, with 16 bases in the middle. The CDR3 loop is CASSLGPILDSEQFF. The CDR3 region has the DNA TGTGCCAGCAGCTTAGGGCCGATTCTTGACAGTGAGCAGTTCTTC.

This clone was counted a single time. This chain links TRBV6-4 with TRBJ2-6; TRBD1 might be the D (6 bases). CDR1 and CDR2 from the germline V gene are MRHNA and SNTAGT. The CDR3 loop spans 16 amino acids. The V end lost 4 bases, the J end lost 0 bases, and 10 bases lay between the germline ends. The CDR3 sequence: CASSGGHSSGANVLTF. The CDR3 nucleotides read TGTGCCAGCAGTGGGGGACATAGCTCTGGGGCCAACGTCCTGACTTTC.

The CDR3 DNA follows: TGTGCCAGCTCACAGCAGGGATTGGGGTCCGAGCAGTACTTC. Translation gives CASSQQGLGSEQYF. The chain recombines TRBV18 with TRBJ2-7; D perhaps matches TRBD1 (5 bases). In germline, CDR1 is KGHSH, CDR2 LQKENI. Trimming pared 4 bases from V and 6 bases from J, leaving 16 bases between. The CDR3 contains 14 residues. Variable domain in full (rest from reference TRBV18 and TRBJ2-7): NAGVMQNPRHLVRRRGQEARLRCSPMKGHSHVYWYRQLPEEGLKFMVYLQKENIIDESGMPKERFSAEFPKEGPSILRIQQVVRGDSAAYFCASSQQGLGSEQYFGPGTRLTVT.

In this sample, this clone turned up a few times. The chain carries TRBV7-9 and TRBJ2-3; TRBD1 is a possible D gene (5 bases). Germline V gives CDR1 SEHNR, CDR2 FQNEAQ (reference sequence). V lost 5 bases and J 6 bases, leaving 12 bases between the germline ends. This CDR3 is 13 amino acids long. The CDR3 sequence is CASSDRGPDTQYF. The CDR3 bases are TGTGCCAGCAGCGACAGAGGACCCGATACGCAGTATTTT.

V and J are TRBV10-1 and TRBJ1-1; maybe TRBD1 (5 bases). Germline-derived CDR1 and CDR2 are WNHNN and SYGVQD (reference sequence). CDR3 length: 13 amino acids. Between the trimmed V and J ends, which lost 5 bases and 1 base, there was a span of 8 bases. The CDR3 loop is CASSLTENTEAFF. The CDR3 nucleotides read TGCGCCAGCAGTTTGACAGAGAACACTGAAGCTTTCTTT.

DNA of the CDR3: TGTGCCAGAAACCTCCAGGGTGGCAATCAGCCCCAGCATTTT. Its protein is CARNLQGGNQPQHF. The chain recombines TRBV19 with TRBJ1-5; a weak D match, TRBD1 (5 bases). The V end was cut by 9 bases, the J end by 2 bases, with 14 bases between. The CDR3 has 14 residues. The germline gives CDR1 LNHDA, CDR2 SQIVND (reference sequence).